This TCR beta chain was sequenced for a study of cytotoxic CD8 clonotypes in ibrutinib-treated CLL. Points from the study as a whole: Under treatment, the uncommon public clonotypes either contracted or remained stable. Progressing patients had sampling times that differed from those of sustained-remission patients.

The CDR3 contains 18 residues. V dropped 0 bases and J dropped 2 bases, with 17 bases sitting between them. Note on this clone: What it binds is not known.

Here immunoSEQ multiplex PCR was the method, and the copy in TCRdb shows in-frame clones only, minus some. The sample lists some 290,000 clones; 80% were seen once. This sample comprised PBMCs, obtained before ibrutinib treatment. The chain recombines TRBV23-1 with TRBJ2-4; D is perhaps TRBD1 (6 bases). TRBV23-1 falls under the ORF class, with uncertain function. This clonotype was sampled from a human donor with chronic lymphocytic leukemia. CDR3 protein: CASSQSTQQGGSKNIQYF. DNA of the CDR3: TGCGCCAGCAGTCAATCAACCCAACAGGGCGGATCCAAAAACATTCAGTACTTC.